This TCR beta chain was obtained from a study of molecular identifiers for immune sequencing clone quantification. At the level of the study: In replicates, RNA from around 20,000 or 100,000 naive CD8 cells was divided five ways and four parts were sequenced.

V was cut by 0 bases and J by 6 bases, with 20 bases left in between. CDR3 length equals 17 residues. Germline CDR1 reads SGDLS; CDR2 reads YYNGEE. Naive CD8 sequencing libraries were generated from about 19,000 to 1,100,000 sorted cells, with 10%, 30% or 50% RNA as input. Methods described previously, with TCR primers listed, were used for bulk TCR libraries. TCRdb reprocessed the PCR reads via MiXCR and lists one record per CDR3 protein. Of approximately 550,000 distinct CDR3 sequences in the sample, less than 30% were seen once. Findings of the study overall: The share of molecules held by clones above 20 RNA copies was over 99% in effector cells and under 1% in naive cells.

For this clonotype: Its antigen is not known.

This receptor was obtained from a human donor in good health. Some libraries in this study had Jurkat cell RNA spiked in. The chain couples TRBV9 to TRBJ2-3, with D possibly being TRBD1 (5 bases). The sample comprised naive CD8+ T cells from blood, with Jurkat cell RNA spiked in. The subset: FACS-sorted CD8+CD4-CCR7+CD45RA+ naive T cells. Here the CDR3 reads CASSVASGPQTFDTQYF. CDR3 coding DNA: TGTGCCAGCAGCGTAGCGTCAGGGCCACAGACATTCGATACGCAGTATTTT.